The rows below give T cell receptor beta chains drawn from one sample of a study of T cell responses to AZD1222 COVID-19 vaccine. Produced via immunoSEQ multiplex PCR; TCRdb's table is partial and in-frame only. Of approximately 99,000 clones listed, about nine tenths are singletons. The sample was peripheral blood, taken on day 0 of MenACWY control vaccination. Every receptor here comes from an adult in good health. Each CDR3 is given with its conserved first and last residue.

J gene: TRBJ2-2
V gene: TRBV19
CDR3 protein: CASRLGDSDTGELFF

J gene: TRBJ2-7
V gene: TRBV27
CDR3 protein: CASSPSTGAFSYEQYF

J gene: TRBJ1-2
V gene: TRBV6-4
CDR3 protein: CASSDASRGQGYTF

J gene: TRBJ2-5
V gene: TRBV30
CDR3 protein: CAWSPWGGRGWKTQYF

J gene: TRBJ2-7
V gene: TRBV11-3
CDR3 protein: CASSLDRDAGYEQYF

J gene: TRBJ2-7
V gene: TRBV18
CDR3 protein: CASSLQDSSYEQYF

J gene: TRBJ1-5
V gene: TRBV19
CDR3 protein: CASKQGDQPQHF

J gene: TRBJ2-3
V gene: TRBV4-1
CDR3 protein: CASSPGQGGTTDTQYF

J gene: TRBJ2-5
V gene: TRBV12-3/TRBV12-4
CDR3 protein: CASSLTDQETQYF

J gene: TRBJ1-1
V gene: TRBV7-9
CDR3 protein: CASSLAPGAQGAFF

J gene: TRBJ1-6
V gene: TRBV27
CDR3 protein: CASSFGYGSPLHF

J gene: TRBJ1-5
V gene: TRBV28
CDR3 protein: CASSLEVGSNQPQHF

J gene: TRBJ2-2
V gene: TRBV4-1
CDR3 protein: CASSPRTGNTGELFF

J gene: TRBJ2-3
V gene: TRBV9
CDR3 protein: CASSPTGGPDTQYF

J gene: TRBJ2-2
V gene: TRBV19
CDR3 protein: CASSSTGLVGELFF

J gene: TRBJ1-2
V gene: TRBV10-3
CDR3 protein: CAISESTGGSVYGYTF

J gene: TRBJ2-4
V gene: TRBV19
CDR3 protein: CASSNLELAKNIQYF

J gene: TRBJ1-2
V gene: TRBV7-9
CDR3 protein: CASSLVGAPYGYTF

J gene: TRBJ2-1
V gene: TRBV6-5
CDR3 protein: CASTASGGAVREQFF

J gene: TRBJ2-1
V gene: TRBV9
CDR3 protein: CASSVVRDRGDEQFF

J gene: TRBJ2-1
V gene: TRBV6-5
CDR3 protein: CASSTQGLFNEQFF

J gene: TRBJ2-2
V gene: TRBV5-6
CDR3 protein: CASTLRRGTGNTGELFF

J gene: TRBJ2-4
V gene: TRBV29-1
CDR3 protein: CSVASGTLAKNIQYF

J gene: TRBJ1-1
V gene: TRBV5-6
CDR3 protein: CASSLFRGPNTEAFF

J gene: TRBJ1-2
V gene: TRBV9
CDR3 protein: CASSPQTGAYGYTF

J gene: TRBJ2-7
V gene: TRBV7-9
CDR3 protein: CASSLALAGGFYEQYF

J gene: TRBJ1-2
V gene: TRBV5-1
CDR3 protein: CASSFWYSRTYGYTF

J gene: TRBJ1-5
V gene: TRBV12-3/TRBV12-4
CDR3 protein: CASSTGFNQPQHF

J gene: TRBJ1-3
V gene: TRBV6-5
CDR3 protein: CASSSDEVGNTIYF

J gene: TRBJ1-4
V gene: TRBV3-1/TRBV3-2
CDR3 protein: CASSVEGTATNEKLFF

J gene: TRBJ2-4
V gene: TRBV7-2
CDR3 protein: CASSTDSSGGYIQYF

J gene: TRBJ1-1
V gene: TRBV12-3/TRBV12-4
CDR3 protein: CASIQGRGEAFF

J gene: TRBJ2-7
V gene: TRBV9
CDR3 protein: CASSETGGNEQYF

J gene: TRBJ2-3
V gene: TRBV5-1
CDR3 protein: CASSSIGGPGTDTQYF

J gene: TRBJ1-2
V gene: TRBV29-1
CDR3 protein: CSVSSDGYTF

J gene: TRBJ1-6
V gene: TRBV28
CDR3 protein: CASTPGAGASPLHF

J gene: TRBJ2-4
V gene: TRBV28
CDR3 protein: CASSLGAAGGRDIQYF

J gene: TRBJ1-6
V gene: TRBV18
CDR3 protein: CASSAGDPYNSPLHF

J gene: TRBJ2-2
V gene: TRBV4-2
CDR3 protein: CASSQDRNTGELFF

J gene: TRBJ2-3
V gene: TRBV3-1/TRBV3-2
CDR3 protein: CASSHADSTDTQYF

J gene: TRBJ2-2
V gene: TRBV18
CDR3 protein: CASSRGHAGTGELFF

J gene: TRBJ1-6
V gene: TRBV3-1/TRBV3-2
CDR3 protein: CASSRTGGDSPLHF

J gene: TRBJ2-7
V gene: TRBV5-4
CDR3 protein: CASSAGGLDSYEQYF

J gene: TRBJ1-2
V gene: TRBV2
CDR3 protein: CASSDGQGNYGYTF

J gene: TRBJ2-3
V gene: TRBV15
CDR3 protein: CATSTEGSARGKTDTQYF

J gene: TRBJ2-3
V gene: TRBV29-1
CDR3 protein: CSGLGGAGTDTQYF

J gene: TRBJ2-3
V gene: TRBV5-5
CDR3 protein: CASSPTVRSPLTDTQYF

J gene: TRBJ2-7
V gene: TRBV10-3
CDR3 protein: CAISESAREQYF